These 7 T cell receptor beta chains were sequenced from one sample in a study of cytomegalovirus exposure and HLA in healthy donors. The data were produced by immunoSEQ multiplex PCR, yet TCRdb's version contains in-frame clones alone and is incomplete. The repertoire holds around 74,000 clones, with around four fifths as singletons. Sequenced: PBMCs. The receptors originated from a man between 25 and 39 years old in good health and CMV-seronegative.

This clone was counted only a few times. The J gene is TRBJ1-5, the V gene TRBV30, with D unclear. This CDR3 is built from 13 residues. V was clipped by 0 bases and J by 11 bases, with 14 bases between them. The V gene's germline CDR1 is GTSNPN and CDR2 SVGIG (reference sequence). CDR3 protein: CAWSVSRGSAQHF. DNA for the CDR3: TGTGCCTGGAGTGTATCACGGGGATCAGCCCAGCATTTT. Complete variable domain (other parts from reference TRBV30 and TRBJ1-5): SQTIHQWPATLVQPVGSPLSLECTVEGTSNPNLYWYRQAAGRGLQLLFYSVGIGQISSEVPQNLSASRPQDRQFILSSKKLLLSDSGFYLCAWSVSRGSAQHFGDGTRLSIL.

This chain links TRBV27 with TRBJ2-7; D not resolved. Germline V lookup: CDR1 MNHEY, CDR2 SMNVEV (reference sequence). V was clipped by 0 bases and J by 0 bases, with 9 bases between them. The CDR3 spans 15 residues. The CDR3 sequence is CASSLSIQNSYEQYF. The DNA for the CDR3 is TGTGCCAGCAGTTTATCGATTCAGAACTCCTACGAGCAGTACTTC.

The rearrangement uses TRBV5-5 and TRBJ2-7, with 7 positions matching TRBD2. Germline loops: CDR1 SGHKS, CDR2 YYEKEE (reference sequence). With 0 bases clipped from V and 0 bases from J, the junction kept 6 bases outside the gene matches. This CDR3 has 16 amino acids. This CDR3 is CASSLAAGGSSYEQYV. CDR3 nucleotides: TGTGCCAGCAGCTTGGCGGCGGGCGGGAGCTCCTACGAGCAGTACGTC.

This clone was seen a handful of times. The chain carries TRBV2 and TRBJ1-6; 7 bases fit TRBD1. Germline trimming cut 7 bases from V and 8 bases from J; bases unmatched to any gene: 2. The germline CDR1 and CDR2 sequences are SNHLY and FYNNEI. The CDR3 spans 12 residues. Here the CDR3 reads CASKGTDSPLHF. CDR3 nucleotide sequence: TGTGCCAGCAAGGGGACAGATTCACCCCTCCACTTT.

This chain joins TRBV5-1 and TRBJ2-2, with a possible D match to TRBD1 (5 bases). Germline loops: CDR1 SGHRS, CDR2 YFSETQ. The V gene lost 4 bases and the J gene lost 0 bases, with 13 bases spanning the gap. There are 16 residues in the CDR3. The CDR3 region has the DNA TGCGCCAGCAGCCCGTTGACAGTTACGAACACCGGGGAGCTGTTTTTT. Amino acids: CASSPLTVTNTGELFF.

The CDR3 reads CASSPGLGRYNEQFF. The CDR3 nucleotides are TGTGCCAGCAGCCCGGGACTAGGGCGTTACAATGAGCAGTTCTTC. This sequence joins TRBV12-1 and TRBJ2-1; the listed D gene, TRBD2, was not tested against the DNA. TRBV12-1 is a pseudogene segment. The CDR3 runs 15 residues.

The chain couples TRBV4-1 to TRBJ2-3, with unresolved D. The germline gives CDR1 MGHRA, CDR2 YSYEKL. V was shortened by 4 bases and J by 0 bases, with 14 bases between the two germline ends. The length of the CDR3 is 16 residues. CDR3 amino acids: CASSPPGFTSTDTQYF. The DNA of the CDR3 is TGCGCCAGCAGCCCACCAGGCTTTACTAGCACAGATACGCAGTATTTT.